This T cell receptor beta chain was profiled in a study of T cells expressing NK-cell markers. Study conclusions and caveats: Roughly six donors showed dominant NKG2C+ clonotypes comprising roughly 1.0-7.0% of their CD8+ T cells.

On this clonotype itself: What it binds is unknown.

For each CDR3 protein, TCRdb gives one entry from its re-call of the 5' RACE reads, without DNA. The table lists roughly 180,000 distinct CDR3 sequences. The germline CDR1 and CDR2 sequences are SEHNR and FQNEAQ (reference sequence). The CDR3 spans 11 residues. The chain links TRBV7-9 to TRBJ1-1; with no DNA, the TCRdb D assignment of TRBD1 cannot be verified. Sequenced: blood T cells: a sorted CD56 or NKG2C T cell subset, CD4+ or CD8+ T cells, or bulk PBMC T cells (not recorded which). This receptor was identified in a woman aged 18-70 years in good health. The chain's CDR3 is CAGQEAPEAFF.